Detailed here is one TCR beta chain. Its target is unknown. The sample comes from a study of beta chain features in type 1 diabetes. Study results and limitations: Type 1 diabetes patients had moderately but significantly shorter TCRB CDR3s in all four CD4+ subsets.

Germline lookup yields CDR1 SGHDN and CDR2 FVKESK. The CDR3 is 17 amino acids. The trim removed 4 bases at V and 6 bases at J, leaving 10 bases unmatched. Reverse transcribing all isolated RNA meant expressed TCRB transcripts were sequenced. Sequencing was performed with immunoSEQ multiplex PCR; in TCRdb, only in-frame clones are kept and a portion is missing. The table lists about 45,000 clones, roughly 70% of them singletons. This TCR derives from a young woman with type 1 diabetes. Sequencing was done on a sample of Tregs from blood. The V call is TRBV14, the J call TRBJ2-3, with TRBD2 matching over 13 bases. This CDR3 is CASSRRAGTSGTDTQYF. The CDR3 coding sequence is TGTGCCAGCAGCCGAAGGGCTGGGACTAGCGGGACGGATACGCAGTATTTT.